This T cell receptor beta chain appears in the sequencing data of a study of blood T cell repertoires in COVID-19. Study as a whole: Spain, Italy and the United States supplied samples that represented acute and convalescent COVID-19. Nucleic acid was either cDNA or gDNA, and it came from T cells, B-cell-depleted T cells, or PBMCs.

The V gene end was trimmed by 5 bases and the J gene end by 3 bases; junction bases not matched to a gene: 10. The CDR3 loop spans 15 amino acids. CDR1 is SGHTA and CDR2 is FQGNSA in the germline V gene. Sequencing was performed with immunoSEQ multiplex PCR; in TCRdb, only in-frame clones are kept and a portion is missing. Of 310,000 or so clones listed, roughly 90% are singletons. The chain joins TRBV7-2 to TRBJ2-7, with 7 nucleotides matching TRBD1. The sequenced sample was peripheral blood. This receptor was identified in a woman in her forties or fifties with active or convalescent COVID-19. CDR3 region: CASSPQPGQNYEQYF. For the CDR3, the DNA is TGTGCCAGCAGCCCTCAGCCGGGACAGAACTACGAGCAGTACTTC.